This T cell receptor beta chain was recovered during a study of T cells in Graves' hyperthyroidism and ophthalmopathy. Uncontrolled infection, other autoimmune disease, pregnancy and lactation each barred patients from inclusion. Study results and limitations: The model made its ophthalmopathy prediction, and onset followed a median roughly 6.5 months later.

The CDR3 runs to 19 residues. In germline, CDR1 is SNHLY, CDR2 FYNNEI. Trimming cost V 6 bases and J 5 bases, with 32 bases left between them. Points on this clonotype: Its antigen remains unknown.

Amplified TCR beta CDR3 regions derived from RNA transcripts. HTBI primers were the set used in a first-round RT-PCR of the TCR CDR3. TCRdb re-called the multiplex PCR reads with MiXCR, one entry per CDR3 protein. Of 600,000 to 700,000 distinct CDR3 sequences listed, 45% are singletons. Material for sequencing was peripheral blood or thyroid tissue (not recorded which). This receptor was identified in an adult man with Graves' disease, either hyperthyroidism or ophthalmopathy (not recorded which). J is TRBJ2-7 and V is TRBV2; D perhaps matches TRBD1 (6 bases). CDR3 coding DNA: TGTGCCAGCAGCGGCGCCTGGGAGACAGGCCTCCGGGTTTTTGACGAGCAGTACTTC. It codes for CASSGAWETGLRVFDEQYF.